Shown below are 6 T cell receptor beta chains from a single sample sequenced in a study of blood T cell repertoires in COVID-19. Method: immunoSEQ multiplex PCR; TCRdb's copy keeps in-frame clones and lacks some. The sample holds roughly 200,000 clones, 80% to 90% seen once. Sequencing was carried out using peripheral blood. All receptors derive from a man between 60 and 70 years old with acute or convalescent COVID-19.

The chain has TRBV7-3 and TRBJ2-7; 8 bases agree with TRBD1. The CDR3 sequence is 14 residues long. Trimming at V came to 5 bases and at J to 5 bases, leaving 8 bases not matched to a gene. Germline values: CDR1 SGHTA, CDR2 FQGTGA. The CDR3 loop is CASSTGQVGDEQYF. The CDR3 nucleotides are TGTGCCAGCAGCACGGGACAGGTAGGGGACGAGCAGTACTTC.

The chain combines TRBV6-5 with TRBJ1-5; the D gene is possibly TRBD1 (5 bases). The V gene's germline CDR1 is MNHEY and CDR2 SVGAGI. Trimming stripped 6 bases from V and 0 bases from J, with 12 bases between. CDR3 length equals 15 residues. In DNA form, the CDR3 reads TGTGCCAGCAGAAAAGACAGTAATAGCAATCAGCCCCAGCATTTT. It is translated as CASRKDSNSNQPQHF.

The chain combines TRBV5-1 with TRBJ2-1; 7 nucleotides align to TRBD1. The CDR3 covers 14 residues. Unmatched junction bases numbered 1, after V lost 2 bases and J lost 2 bases. Germline V gene lookup returns CDR1 SGHRS and CDR2 YFSETQ. The CDR3 sequence: CASSLGGPYNEQFF. CDR3 DNA sequence: TGCGCCAGCAGCTTAGGGGGCCCCTACAATGAGCAGTTCTTC.

This clone came up once. The V and J genes are TRBV30 and TRBJ2-5; weak D call: TRBD1 (6 bases). The CDR3 runs 15 residues. Trimming took off 2 bases at V and 5 bases at J, with 18 bases between the two ends. Germline values: CDR1 GTSNPN, CDR2 SVGIG (reference sequence). CDR3 sequence: CAWSTPQGPGETQYF. The DNA of the CDR3 is TGTGCCTGGAGTACCCCCCAGGGGCCAGGGGAGACCCAGTACTTC.

The chain carries TRBV28 and TRBJ1-2; 9 bases map to TRBD1. V shed 6 bases and J 4 bases; nucleotides not matched to a gene: 9. CDR3 length: 15 residues. Germline V gene lookup returns CDR1 MDHEN and CDR2 SYDVKM. The DNA of the CDR3 is TGTGCCAGCAGCCATACGGGACAGGGCGGCTATGGCTACACCTTC. Translated, it gives CASSHTGQGGYGYTF.

The chain recombines TRBV11-3 with TRBJ2-7; TRBD2 aligns across 11 bases. Germline V gene lookup returns CDR1 SGHNT and CDR2 YENEEA. V trimming: 0 bases; J trimming: 2 bases; junction bases outside the gene matches: 9. This CDR3 is 18 amino acids long. For the CDR3, the DNA is TGTGCCAGCAGCTTAGAAGGGTCTACTAGCGGGAGCCCCTACGAGCAGTACTTC. Translation gives CASSLEGSTSGSPYEQYF.